The 11 T cell receptor beta chains reported below all come from one sample, sequenced in a study of a mutant IDH1 vaccine in newly diagnosed glioma. The method was immunoSEQ multiplex PCR; TCRdb's version includes in-frame clones alone and lacks a portion of them. The data contain about 98,000 clones, about 90% of them singletons. The time point was: baseline, week 1 (first vaccination visit). This sample's treatment: pre-vaccination baseline after standard-of-care therapy. The sequencing used PBMCs, collected from a glioma patient treated with radiotherapy, temozolomide or both. Receptors were obtained from a woman between 50 and 59 years old with glioma.

The rearrangement links TRBV28 to TRBJ1-2; tentatively, D is TRBD1 (5 bases). Germline CDR1 is MDHEN and CDR2 is SYDVKM. The CDR3 spans 15 residues. With 2 bases removed from V and 7 bases from J, the gap between germline ends came to 17 bases. CDR3 region: CASSLGDARVGGYTF. CDR3 nucleotide sequence: TGTGCCAGCAGTTTAGGGGACGCCCGGGTTGGTGGCTACACCTTC.

The chain is built from TRBV28 and TRBJ2-5, with D hard to call. The germline V and J ends were trimmed by 5 bases and 3 bases, with 10 bases remaining between them. This CDR3 spans 13 amino acids. Germline CDR1 MDHEN, CDR2 SYDVKM. The CDR3 bases are TGTGCCAGCAGTCCCGGACGGGAAGAGACCCAGTACTTC. It yields the protein CASSPGREETQYF.

A note on this clone: At one boundary the junction diverges from the germline segment, which might be a read error. This chain connects TRBV6-1 to TRBJ1-3; no firm D call. This CDR3 has 12 amino acids. CDR1 is MNHNS and CDR2 is SASEGT in the germline V gene. This CDR3 is CASSEASSGGNF. In nucleotides, the CDR3 is TGTGCCAGCAGTGAAGCGTCGTCCGGTGGGAATTTT.

This clone was picked up one time. V is TRBV18 and J is TRBJ1-1, with D possibly matching TRBD1 (5 bases). V was clipped by 0 bases and J by 6 bases, with 17 bases between them. Looked up from germline, CDR1 is KGHSH and CDR2 is LQKENI. CDR3 length: 16 amino acids. The CDR3 protein is CASSPPNRGLRAEAFF. Written as DNA, the CDR3 is TGTGCCAGCTCACCACCGAATCGGGGACTAAGGGCTGAAGCTTTCTTT.

This chain joins TRBV9 and TRBJ2-1; 12 positions agree with TRBD1. Germline values: CDR1 SGDLS, CDR2 YYNGEE. The CDR3 is made up of 16 amino acids. J lost 8 bases, V lost 2 bases, and 8 bases had no gene match. The CDR3 DNA reads as TGTGCCAGCAGCGTTTTGGGACAGGGGGCTAGGGATGAGCAGTTCTTC. Translating gives CASSVLGQGARDEQFF. Together with reference TRBV9 and TRBJ2-1, the CDR3 gives the full variable domain: DSGVTQTPKHLITATGQRVTLRCSPRSGDLSVYWYQQSLDQGLQFLIQYYNGEERAKGNILERFSAQQFPDLHSELNLSSLELGDSALYFCASSVLGQGARDEQFFGPGTRLTVL.

The chain employs TRBV7-6 and TRBJ2-2; 11 positions match TRBD2. CDR1 is SGHVS and CDR2 is FNYEAQ in the germline V gene. The V and J ends lost 6 bases and 9 bases, in that order; junction bases with no gene match: 9. The CDR3 totals 15 residues. CDR3 nucleotide sequence: TGTGCCAGCAGTTCTGCCGGACTAGCGGGTCGGGAGCTGTTTTTT. This sequence encodes CASSSAGLAGRELFF. The variable domain in full, with the rest retrieved from reference TRBV7-6 and TRBJ2-2, is GAGVSQSPRYKVTKRGQDVALRCDPISGHVSLYWYRQALGQGPEFLTYFNYEAQQDKSGLPNDRFSAERPEGSISTLTIQRTEQRDSAMYRCASSSAGLAGRELFFGEGSRLTVL.

The V gene is TRBV6-5, the J gene TRBJ1-3; 10 nucleotides match TRBD1. The CDR3 covers 14 residues. V lost 4 bases, J lost 6 bases, and 3 bases stayed unmatched. CDR1 is MNHEY and CDR2 is SVGAGI in the germline V gene. As DNA, the CDR3 is TGTGCCAGCAGTTCAGGACAGGGGGTAAACACCATATATTTT. Amino acids: CASSSGQGVNTIYF.

The genes are TRBV5-1 and TRBJ2-7; 11 bases map to TRBD1. The germline V gene encodes CDR1 SGHRS and CDR2 YFSETQ. This CDR3 has 15 residues. V was clipped by 4 bases and J by 6 bases; unmatched bases: 9. In DNA, the CDR3 is TGCGCCAGCAGCCCACGGACAGGGGGCTCGGGCGAGCAGTACTTC. The encoded protein is CASSPRTGGSGEQYF.

This chain joins TRBV9 and TRBJ2-1, with TRBD1 matching 11 bases. Trimming cost V 3 bases and J 7 bases; bases outside gene matches: 3. The CDR3 has 14 amino acids. The germline CDR1 and CDR2 sequences are SGDLS and YYNGEE. DNA of the CDR3: TGTGCCAGCAGCGCCGGGACAGGGGGAAATGAGCAGTTCTTC. Translated: CASSAGTGGNEQFF.

The sample holds one count of this clone. The V gene is TRBV28, the J gene TRBJ1-1, with D perhaps matching TRBD1 (6 bases). This CDR3 has 14 amino acids. Germline V gene data show CDR1 as MDHEN and CDR2 as SYDVKM. The V end was cut by 3 bases, the J end by 10 bases, with 18 bases between. CDR3 protein: CASSLPYRDLGAFF. CDR3 sequence (DNA): TGTGCCAGCAGTTTGCCCTACAGGGACCTGGGAGCTTTCTTT.

This chain uses TRBV27 with TRBJ2-3, with D tentatively TRBD2 (6 bases). The germline CDR1 and CDR2 sequences are MNHEY and SMNVEV (reference sequence). The CDR3 consists of 18 residues. Trimming cost V 0 bases and J 0 bases, with 16 bases left between them. The CDR3 bases are TGTGCCAGCAGTTTATCTGTGGATTTAGCGGACAGCACAGATACGCAGTATTTT. The encoded protein is CASSLSVDLADSTDTQYF.